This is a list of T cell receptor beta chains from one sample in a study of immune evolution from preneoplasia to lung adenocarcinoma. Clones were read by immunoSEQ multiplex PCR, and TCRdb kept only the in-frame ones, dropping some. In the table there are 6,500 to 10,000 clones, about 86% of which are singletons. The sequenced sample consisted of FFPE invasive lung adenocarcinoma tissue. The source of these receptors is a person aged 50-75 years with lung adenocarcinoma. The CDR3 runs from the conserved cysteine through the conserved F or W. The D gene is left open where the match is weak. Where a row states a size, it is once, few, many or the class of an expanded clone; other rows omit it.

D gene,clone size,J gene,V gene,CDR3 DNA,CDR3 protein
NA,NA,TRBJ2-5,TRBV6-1,TGTGCCAGCAGGAAAGAGGGCCAAGAGACCCAGTACTTC,CASRKEGQETQYF
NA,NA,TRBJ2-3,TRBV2,TGTGCCAGCACCCGAGATCGGGATACGCAGTATTTT,CASTRDRDTQYF
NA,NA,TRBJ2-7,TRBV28,TGTGCCAGCAGTACGGGAGTAGGGCACTACGAGCAGTACTTC,CASSTGVGHYEQYF
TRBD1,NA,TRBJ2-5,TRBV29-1,TGCAGCGTTGACTGGACAGGGATGGGAGAGACCCAGTACTTC,CSVDWTGMGETQYF
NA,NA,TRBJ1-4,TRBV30,TGTGCCGGTGGGGTTCGGCGTGAAAAACTGTTTTTT,CAGGVRREKLFF
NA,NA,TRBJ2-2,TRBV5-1,TGCGCCAGCAGCTGGACGACAGGGAACACCGGGGAGCTGTTTTTT,CASSWTTGNTGELFF
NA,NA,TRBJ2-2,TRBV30,TGTGCCTGGAGTAGGGGGACCCGATTAAACCCCGGGGAGCTGTTTTTT,CAWSRGTRLNPGELFF
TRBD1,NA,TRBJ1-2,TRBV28,TGTGCCAGCAGTTTGGTCCGGGACAGGACAAAACCTAACTATGGCTACACCTTC,CASSLVRDRTKPNYGYTF
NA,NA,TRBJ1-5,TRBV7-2,TGTGCCAGCAGCACAGCGTTCAATCAGCCCCAGCATTTT,CASSTAFNQPQHF
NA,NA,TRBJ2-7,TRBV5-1,TGCGCCAGCCGTCGACAGGAGGGTCCCTACGAGCAGTACTTC,CASRRQEGPYEQYF
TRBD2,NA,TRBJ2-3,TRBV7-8,TGTGCCAGCAGCTTAGGGACTAGCGGAAAAGATACGCAGTATTTT,CASSLGTSGKDTQYF
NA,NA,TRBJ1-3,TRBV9,TGTGCCAGCAGCGCGCCGGGAGCGGGCTCTGGAAACACCATATATTTT,CASSAPGAGSGNTIYF
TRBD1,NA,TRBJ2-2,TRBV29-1,TGCAGCGTTGAAGGGACAGGGAACACCGGGGAGCTGTTTTTT,CSVEGTGNTGELFF
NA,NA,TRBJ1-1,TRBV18,TGTGCCAGCTCATTAACAGCAGCTGGACCGGAAGCTTTCTTT,CASSLTAAGPEAFF
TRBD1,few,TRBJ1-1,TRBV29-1,TGCAGCGCCGGCGGGAGACAGGGGAACACTGAAGCTTTCTTT,CSAGGRQGNTEAFF
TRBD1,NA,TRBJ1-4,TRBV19,TGTGCCAGTACTGGGGACAGGGGAGATGAAAAACTGTTTTTT,CASTGDRGDEKLFF
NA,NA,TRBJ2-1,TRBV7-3,TGTGCCAGCAGCCTAGGCTCGGGAAGCGAGCAGTTCTTC,CASSLGSGSEQFF
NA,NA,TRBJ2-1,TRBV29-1,TGCAGCGTTTCTCACAGAAGGATAGGCGATGAGCAGTTCTTC,CSVSHRRIGDEQFF
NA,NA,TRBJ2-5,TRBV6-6,TGTGCCAGCAGTTACCAAAAAGAGACCCAGTACTTC,CASSYQKETQYF
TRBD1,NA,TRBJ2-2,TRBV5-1,TGCGCCAGCAGCTTGGGACAGGGCCACGGGGAGCTGTTTTTT,CASSLGQGHGELFF
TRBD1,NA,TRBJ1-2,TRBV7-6,TGTGCCAGCAGCCCTTGGACAGGGGATGGTGCCGATGGCTACACCTTC,CASSPWTGDGADGYTF
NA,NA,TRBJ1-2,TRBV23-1,TGCGCCAGCGGGGTTCAGTGGGGGGTCGACTATGGCTACACCTTC,CASGVQWGVDYGYTF
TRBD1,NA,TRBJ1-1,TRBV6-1,TGTGCCAGCAGTGAAGGAGCAGGGGGCTTCACTGAAGCTTTCTTT,CASSEGAGGFTEAFF
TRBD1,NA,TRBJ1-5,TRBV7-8,TGTGCCAGCAGCCCGACGGGACAGAATCAGCCCCAGCATTTT,CASSPTGQNQPQHF
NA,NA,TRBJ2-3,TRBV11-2,TGTGCCAGCAGCATTACTAGTACAGCAGATACGCAGTATTTT,CASSITSTADTQYF
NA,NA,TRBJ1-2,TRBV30,TGTGCCTGGAGGACAGGAAGAAGGTATGGCTACACCTTC,CAWRTGRRYGYTF
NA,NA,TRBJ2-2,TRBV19,TGTGCCAGTGCGGGCCCTCCGAGCACCGGGGAGCTGTTTTTT,CASAGPPSTGELFF
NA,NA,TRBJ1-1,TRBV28,TGTGCCAGCAGTTTAGATGGAACTGAAGCTTTCTTT,CASSLDGTEAFF
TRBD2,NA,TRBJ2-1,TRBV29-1,TGCAGCGGTGGACTAGCGGCGTACAATGAGCAGTTCTTC,CSGGLAAYNEQFF
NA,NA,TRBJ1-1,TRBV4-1,TGCGCCAGCAGCCAAACGGCCCGGACACGGGCTTTCTTT,CASSQTARTRAFF
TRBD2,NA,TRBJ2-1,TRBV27,TGTGCTAGCAGTTTAGGCGTCGGTCGGGAGGGGGCCTACAATGAGCAGTTCTTC,CASSLGVGREGAYNEQFF
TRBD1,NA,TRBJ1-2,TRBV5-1,TGCGCCAGCAGCTTGGCAGGACAGGCTGCAGGTGGCTACACCTTC,CASSLAGQAAGGYTF
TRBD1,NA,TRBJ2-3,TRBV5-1,TGCGCCAGCAGCGACACCCAGGGGGCGCGAAATACGCAGTATTTT,CASSDTQGARNTQYF
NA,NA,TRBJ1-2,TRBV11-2,TGTGCCAGCAGCTTCAGGTATAGGGCTGACGGCTACACCTTC,CASSFRYRADGYTF
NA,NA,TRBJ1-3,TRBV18,TGTGCCAGCTCACCGGCAGGGATGAACACCATATATTTT,CASSPAGMNTIYF
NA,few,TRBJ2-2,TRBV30,TGTGCCTGGAGGACCCCGGCCTTGACCGGGGAGCTGTTTTTT,CAWRTPALTGELFF
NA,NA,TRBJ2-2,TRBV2,TGTGCCAGCAGTGAAAACAGGCCGGACGCCGGGGAGCTGTTTTTT,CASSENRPDAGELFF
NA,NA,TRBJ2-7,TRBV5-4,TGTGCCAGCAGCTACTCAGGGGCCGAGCAGTACTTC,CASSYSGAEQYF
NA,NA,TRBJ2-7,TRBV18,TGTGCCAGCTCACTGGGGACTCCCCGTTACGAGCAGTACTTC,CASSLGTPRYEQYF
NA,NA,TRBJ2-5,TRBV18,TGTGCCAGCTCACGGACAAGCCAGGGGGAGACCCAGTACTTC,CASSRTSQGETQYF
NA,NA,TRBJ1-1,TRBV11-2,TGTGCCAGCAGCCCACGGAGGGGGGGGATGAACACTGAAGCTTTCTTT,CASSPRRGGMNTEAFF
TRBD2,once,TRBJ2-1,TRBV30,TGTGCCTGGAGTGGGCTAGCGGTCTACAATGAGCAGTTCTTC,CAWSGLAVYNEQFF
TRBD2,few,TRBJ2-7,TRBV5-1,TGCGCCAGCAGCCCGGGACTAGCGGGCTTGACCGACTACGAGCAGTACTTC,CASSPGLAGLTDYEQYF
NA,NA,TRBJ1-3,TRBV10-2,TGCGCCAGCAGTGAGTCGCAGGGGTCTGGAAACACCATATATTTT,CASSESQGSGNTIYF
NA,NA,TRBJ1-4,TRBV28,TGTGCCAGCACCCCCTTGCCCGGGTTAGGGGCGTATGAAAAACTGTTTTTT,CASTPLPGLGAYEKLFF
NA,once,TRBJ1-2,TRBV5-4,TGTGCCAGCAGCTCGCCTGAACAGGGACCCTATGGCTACACCTTC,CASSSPEQGPYGYTF
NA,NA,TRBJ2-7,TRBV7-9,TGTGCCAGCAGCCCCCAAAGAGGGGGAACCTACGAGCAGTACTTC,CASSPQRGGTYEQYF
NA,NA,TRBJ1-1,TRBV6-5,TGTGCCAGCAGTTACCCGGGTAACACTGAAGCTTTCTTT,CASSYPGNTEAFF
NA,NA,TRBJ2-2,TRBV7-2,TGTGCCAGCAGCTGGAGGTCCAGGGACACCGGGGAGCTGTTTTTT,CASSWRSRDTGELFF
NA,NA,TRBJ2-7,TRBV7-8,TGTGCCAGCCGCCGGGCGGAAAGCTCCTACGAGCAGTACTTC,CASRRAESSYEQYF
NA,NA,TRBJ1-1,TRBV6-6,TGTGCCAGCAGCGTACAGGAGCGTACTGAAGCTTTCTTT,CASSVQERTEAFF
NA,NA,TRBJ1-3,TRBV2,TGTGCCAGATCCCGGGACGTCTCTGGAAACACCATATATTTT,CARSRDVSGNTIYF
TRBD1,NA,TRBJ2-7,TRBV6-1,TGTGCCAGCAGTGAGCCCCGTTCTGGTGGGACAGGGCCCTACGAGCAGTACTTC,CASSEPRSGGTGPYEQYF
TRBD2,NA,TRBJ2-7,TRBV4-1,TGCGCCAGCAGCCAAGCCCCCTGGACTAGCGGGAACTACGAGCAGTACTTC,CASSQAPWTSGNYEQYF
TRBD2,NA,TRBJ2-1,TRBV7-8,TGTGCCAGCAGCTTAGCCCTAGCGGGCCATTCGAAATATGAGCAGTTCTTC,CASSLALAGHSKYEQFF